The clone carrying this TCR beta chain was observed at least ten times. Antigen unknown. This beta chain is off target for a library built for alpha chains, so its abundance means little. The V segment lost 7 bases and the J segment 7 bases; nucleotides outside the gene matches: 12. CDR1 is MDHEN and CDR2 is SYDVKM in the germline V gene. The CDR3 consists of 16 residues. The data are from a study of spatial heterogeneity in lung cancer. Broader study findings: Intratumoral expanded alpha and beta TCR counts were found to track tumor mutation counts. Estimated TCR-seq coverage of tumor T cells was only around 7% for alpha chains. For beta chains, the corresponding estimate was approximately 12%. Expanded TCRs classified as ubiquitous or regional were counted, and these counts tracked ubiquitous and regional nonsynonymous mutations, respectively.

TCRdb called the 5' RACE reads again in MiXCR, with one record for every CDR3 protein. The sample carries 16,000 or so distinct CDR3 sequences, 5.8% recorded once. The time point: sample taken at primary tumor resection. Patients with untreated early-stage non-small cell lung cancer, numbering approximately 70, were the donors. Sequencing was performed on whole RNA extracted from tumor and nontumor lung tissue, or from frozen PBMC, and the material was left unsorted. The chain links TRBV28 to TRBJ2-2; 10 bases fit TRBD2. The receptor's source is a female donor with early-stage non-small cell lung cancer. Sequencing was performed on lung tumor tissue, taken at surgery. The CDR3 sequence: CASIIGAGGPRGELFF. The DNA for the CDR3 is TGTGCCAGCATCATAGGAGCGGGAGGGCCGCGCGGGGAGCTGTTTTTT.